The 4 T cell receptor beta chains below all came from one sample that was sequenced in a study of blood T cell repertoires in COVID-19. Here immunoSEQ multiplex PCR was the method, and the copy in TCRdb shows in-frame clones only, minus some. The sample gives over 50,000 clones, 75% to 90% of which show up once; about 3.2% is in the top ten. Sequenced sample: peripheral blood. Every receptor here comes from a human donor in a cohort sampled during active COVID-19.

This sequence joins TRBV5-1 and TRBJ1-1; 7 bases fit TRBD1. Trimming at V came to 4 bases and at J to 4 bases, leaving 10 bases not matched to a gene. Germline assignment: CDR1 SGHRS and CDR2 YFSETQ. The CDR3 has 15 amino acids. The CDR3, as DNA: TGCGCCAGCAGCGAAGACGGGACAGCCTTCACTGAAGCTTTCTTT. It is translated as CASSEDGTAFTEAFF. The full variable domain, its missing parts supplied by reference TRBV5-1 and TRBJ1-1, is KAGVTQTPRYLIKTRGQQVTLSCSPISGHRSVSWYQQTPGQGLQFLFEYFSETQRNKGNFPGRFSGRQFSNSRSEMNVSTLELGDSALYLCASSEDGTAFTEAFFGQGTRLTVV.

This chain joins TRBV7-9 and TRBJ2-2, with 7 bases that match TRBD1. There are 17 residues in the CDR3. Germline trimming cut 3 bases from V and 4 bases from J; bases unmatched to any gene: 11. From germline, CDR1 is SEHNR and CDR2 FQNEAQ (reference sequence). CDR3 loop: CASSFRGQLFGTGELFF. The CDR3 bases are TGTGCCAGCAGCTTCAGGGGACAGTTGTTTGGCACCGGGGAGCTGTTTTTT.

The chain has TRBV2 and TRBJ2-5; the match to TRBD1 covers 7 bases. The germline gives CDR1 SNHLY, CDR2 FYNNEI. V gave up 6 bases and J gave up 2 bases; unmatched junction bases: 3. The CDR3 is made up of 13 amino acids. Here the CDR3 DNA reads TGTGCCAGCAGGCTGGGACAGCAAGAGACCCAGTACTTC. Protein sequence: CASRLGQQETQYF.

This rearrangement joins TRBV4-1 to TRBJ2-3, with 8 bases lining up with TRBD2. Germline V gene data show CDR1 as MGHRA and CDR2 as YSYEKL. The CDR3 contains 16 residues. The trim removed 3 bases at V and 0 bases at J, leaving 5 bases unmatched. The CDR3 region has the DNA TGCGCCAGCAGCCAGTATAGCGGGGACAGCACAGATACGCAGTATTTT. This encodes CASSQYSGDSTDTQYF.